This entry lists 10 T cell receptor beta chains sequenced from one sample in a study of circulating CD8 cells and anti-PD-1 response in melanoma. Live CD3+CD8+TCRalphabeta+ cells were sorted into four subsets by PD-1 and/or TIGIT. TCR libraries were prepared from about 16 ng of total RNA with the QIAseq Immune Repertoire TCR panel. TCRdb re-called the reads through MiXCR, storing one row per CDR3 protein. Of over a thousand distinct CDR3 sequences listed, around 9.9% are singletons. Sample: CD8+ T cells from PBMCs, taken at baseline or after one month of anti-PD-1 therapy (not recorded which). The receptors come from a human donor with melanoma.

Within the sample, this clonotype is medium-sized (0.01 to 0.1%). The chain couples TRBV27 to TRBJ2-7; no clear D. The CDR3 runs 14 residues. Trimming removed 0 bases from V and 6 bases from J, with 12 bases in between. Germline CDR1 and CDR2: MNHEY and SMNVEV (reference sequence). CDR3 in amino acids: CASSLSQVSPEQYF. The CDR3 coding sequence is TGTGCCAGCAGTTTATCCCAGGTTTCCCCCGAGCAGTACTTC.

This clonotype turned up a few times. The gene calls are TRBV5-6 and TRBJ2-1; D is unclear. Per germline, CDR1 SGHDT and CDR2 YYEEEE. This CDR3 is 13 amino acids long. Trimming cost V 3 bases and J 6 bases, with 10 bases left between them. The CDR3 nucleotides read TGTGCCAGCAGCTATGGGATTGTCAATGAGCAGTTCTTC. Its translation is CASSYGIVNEQFF.

This clonotype has a handful of counts. A much larger clone differs from this one at a single base, so this may be a read error. The chain employs TRBV2 and TRBJ1-1, with D hard to call. Germline V gene sequence: CDR1 SNHLY, CDR2 FYNNEI. The CDR3 extends over 12 amino acids. In DNA, the CDR3 is TGTGCCAGCAGCTGGAGGAACACTGAAGCTTCCTTT. Protein: CASSWRNTEASF.

The chain couples TRBV19 to TRBJ2-7; weak D call: TRBD2 (7 bases). The CDR3 sequence is 15 residues long. Trimming left V 2 bases short and J 3 bases short, with 14 bases between. CDR1 and CDR2 (germline): LNHDA, SQIVND (reference sequence). In DNA form, the CDR3 reads TGTGCCAGTAGTATATTGGCGGGGGCCATCTACGAGCAGTACTTC. This gives the protein CASSILAGAIYEQYF. Full variable domain (outside the CDR3, taken from reference TRBV19 and TRBJ2-7): DGGITQSPKYLFRKEGQNVTLSCEQNLNHDAMYWYRQDPGQGLRLIYYSQIVNDFQKGDIAEGYSVSREKKESFPLTVTSAQKNPTAFYLCASSILAGAIYEQYFGPGTRLTVT.

This clonotype qualifies as medium-sized. The V gene is TRBV7-3, the J gene TRBJ1-1; D call uncertain. The germline V gene encodes CDR1 SGHTA and CDR2 FQGTGA. V was shortened by 5 bases and J by 0 bases, with 7 bases between the two germline ends. The CDR3 runs 13 residues. The CDR3 coding sequence is TGTGCCAGCAGCAAGGAGGTGAACACTGAAGCTTTCTTT. Amino acids: CASSKEVNTEAFF.

The rearrangement links TRBV9 to TRBJ2-1; 8 bases map to TRBD1. The CDR3 runs 14 residues. V lost 6 bases, J lost 6 bases, and 8 bases stayed unmatched. Germline V gene sequence: CDR1 SGDLS, CDR2 YYNGEE. The CDR3 spells CASKRTGIGNEQFF. For the CDR3, the DNA is TGTGCCAGCAAGAGGACAGGGATAGGCAATGAGCAGTTCTTC.

This clonotype is termed medium-sized. The chain joins TRBV6-5 to TRBJ1-2; maybe TRBD1 (6 bases). Per germline, CDR1 MNHEY and CDR2 SVGAGI. The CDR3 sequence is 14 residues long. Trimming pared 4 bases from V and 8 bases from J, leaving 17 bases between. CDR3 loop: CASSFMGGAEGYTF. The CDR3 DNA sequence: TGTGCCAGCAGTTTCATGGGGGGGGCTGAAGGCTACACCTTC.

By frequency in the sample, this clonotype is large (0.1 to 1%). The gene calls are TRBV25-1 and TRBJ1-5, with no clear D. The germline V and J ends were trimmed by 8 bases and 7 bases, with 12 bases remaining between them. CDR3 length: 12 amino acids. Germline lookup yields CDR1 MGHDK and CDR2 SYGVNS. CDR3 in amino acids: CASSDGVQPQHF. The CDR3 DNA follows: TGTGCCAGCTCTGATGGGGTCCAGCCCCAGCATTTT.

Judged by abundance, this clonotype is medium-sized. The J gene is TRBJ2-7, the V gene TRBV27; 7 bases align to TRBD2. Germline V gene lookup returns CDR1 MNHEY and CDR2 SMNVEV (reference sequence). V was pared by 8 bases and J by 1 base, with 2 bases of the junction left unmatched. This CDR3 comprises 12 residues. The CDR3 coding sequence is TGTGCCAGCCGGGGGGAATCCTACGAGCAGTACTTC. This codes for CASRGESYEQYF.

By share of the sample, this clonotype is large. This chain links TRBV4-1 with TRBJ1-1; D not certain. The germline CDR1 and CDR2 sequences are MGHRA and YSYEKL. Trimming removed 4 bases from V and 0 bases from J, with 9 bases in between. This CDR3 comprises 14 residues. The CDR3 reads CASSLGTLNTEAFF. The CDR3 DNA is TGCGCCAGCAGCCTCGGAACCCTGAACACTGAAGCTTTCTTT.